This TCR beta chain was captured by sequencing in a study of blood T cell repertoires in COVID-19. At the level of the study: The analysed material was cDNA or gDNA that came from T cells, B-cell-depleted T cells, or PBMCs.

Data came from immunoSEQ multiplex PCR; TCRdb stores just in-frame clones and leaves some out. The sample comprises roughly 260,000 clones, more than 85% of which are singletons, and around 2.5% rests with the top ten. The CDR3 contains 14 residues. V dropped 3 bases and J dropped 3 bases, with 12 bases sitting between them. CDR1 and CDR2 from the germline V gene are WSHSY and SAAADI. The V and J genes are TRBV10-2 and TRBJ2-7; TRBD1 is a possible D gene (6 bases). Sequences were obtained from peripheral blood. The receptor comes from a person in their late teens or twenties with COVID-19, enrolled during active disease. The CDR3 DNA reads TGCGCCAGCAGTGAATCGACAGGTAACTACGAGCAGTACTTC. Translated, it gives CASSESTGNYEQYF.